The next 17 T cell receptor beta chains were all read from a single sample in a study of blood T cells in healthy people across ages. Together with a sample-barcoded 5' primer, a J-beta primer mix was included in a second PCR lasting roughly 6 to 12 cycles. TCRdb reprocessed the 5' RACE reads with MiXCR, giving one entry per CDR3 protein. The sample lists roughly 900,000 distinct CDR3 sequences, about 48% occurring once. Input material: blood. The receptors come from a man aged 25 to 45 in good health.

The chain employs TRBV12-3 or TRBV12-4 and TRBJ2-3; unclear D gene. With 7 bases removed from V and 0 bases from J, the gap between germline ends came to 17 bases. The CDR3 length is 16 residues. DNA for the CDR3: TGTGCCAGCAACCTCCGGTTGGCCCTTAGCACAGATACGCAGTATTTT. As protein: CASNLRLALSTDTQYF.

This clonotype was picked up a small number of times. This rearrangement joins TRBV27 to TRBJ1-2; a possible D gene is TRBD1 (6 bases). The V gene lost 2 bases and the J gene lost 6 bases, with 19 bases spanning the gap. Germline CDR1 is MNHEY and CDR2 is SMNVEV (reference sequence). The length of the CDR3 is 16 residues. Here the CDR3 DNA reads TGTGCCAGCAGTTTAAGGCAGGGAGGGGGTAGCAATGGCTACACCTTC. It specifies CASSLRQGGGSNGYTF.

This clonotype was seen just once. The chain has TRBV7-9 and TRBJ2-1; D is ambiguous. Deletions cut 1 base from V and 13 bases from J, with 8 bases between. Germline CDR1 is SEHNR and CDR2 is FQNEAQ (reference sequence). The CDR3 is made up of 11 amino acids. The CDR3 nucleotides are TGTGCCAGCAGCTTAGACCCCGTCCAGTTCTTC. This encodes CASSLDPVQFF.

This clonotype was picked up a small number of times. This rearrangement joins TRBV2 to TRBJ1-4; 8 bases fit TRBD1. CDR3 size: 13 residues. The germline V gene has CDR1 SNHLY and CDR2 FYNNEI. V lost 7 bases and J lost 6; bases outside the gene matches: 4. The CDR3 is CASTSGGDEKLFF. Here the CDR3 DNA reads TGTGCCAGCACGTCAGGGGGCGATGAAAAACTGTTTTTT. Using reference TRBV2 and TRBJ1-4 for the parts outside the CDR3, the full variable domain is EPEVTQTPSHQVTQMGQEVILRCVPISNHLYFYWYRQILGQKVEFLVSFYNNEISEKSEIFDDQFSVERPDGSNFTLKIRSTKLEDSAMYFCASTSGGDEKLFFGSGTQLSVL.

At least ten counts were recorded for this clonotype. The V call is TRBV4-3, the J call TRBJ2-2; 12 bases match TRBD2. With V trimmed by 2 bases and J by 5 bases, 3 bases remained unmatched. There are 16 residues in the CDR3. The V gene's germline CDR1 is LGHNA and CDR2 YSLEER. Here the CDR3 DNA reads TGCGCCAGCAGCCAAACTAGCGGGGGGTATACCGGGGAGCTGTTTTTT. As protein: CASSQTSGGYTGELFF.

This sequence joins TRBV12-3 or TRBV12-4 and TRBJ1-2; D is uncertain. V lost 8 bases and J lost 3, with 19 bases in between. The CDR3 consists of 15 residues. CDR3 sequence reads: CASVMGKGIDYGYTF. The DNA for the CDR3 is TGTGCCAGCGTTATGGGGAAGGGAATAGACTATGGCTACACCTTC.

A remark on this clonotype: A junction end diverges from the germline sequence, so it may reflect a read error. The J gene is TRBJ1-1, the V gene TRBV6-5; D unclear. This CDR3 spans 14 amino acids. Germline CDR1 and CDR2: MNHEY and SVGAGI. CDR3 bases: TGTGCCAGTAGTTACGCAGGAGTGAACACTGAAGCTTTCTTT. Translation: CASSYAGVNTEAFF.

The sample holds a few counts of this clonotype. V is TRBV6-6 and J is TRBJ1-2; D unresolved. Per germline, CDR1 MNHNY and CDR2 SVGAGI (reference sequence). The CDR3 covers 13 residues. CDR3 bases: TGTGCGAGCGGTACAGCATCTAACTATGGCTACACCTTC. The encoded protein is CASGTASNYGYTF.

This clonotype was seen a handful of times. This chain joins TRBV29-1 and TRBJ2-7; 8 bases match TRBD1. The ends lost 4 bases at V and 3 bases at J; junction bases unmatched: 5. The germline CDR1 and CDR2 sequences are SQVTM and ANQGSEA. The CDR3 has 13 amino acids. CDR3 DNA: TGCAGCGTTGGGTTCACAGGGGGCTACGAGCAGTACTTC. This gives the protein CSVGFTGGYEQYF.

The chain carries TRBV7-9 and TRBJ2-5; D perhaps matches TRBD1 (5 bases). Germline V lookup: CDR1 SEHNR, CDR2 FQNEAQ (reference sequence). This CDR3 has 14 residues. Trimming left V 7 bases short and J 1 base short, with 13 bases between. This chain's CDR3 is CASIKPGSQETQYF. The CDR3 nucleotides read TGTGCCAGCATCAAGCCAGGGTCCCAAGAGACCCAGTACTTC.

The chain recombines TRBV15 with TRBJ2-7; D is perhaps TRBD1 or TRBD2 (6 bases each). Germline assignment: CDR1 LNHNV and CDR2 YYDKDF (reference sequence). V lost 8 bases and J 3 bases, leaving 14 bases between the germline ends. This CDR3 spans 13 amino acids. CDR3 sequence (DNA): TGTGCCACCGGGGGGCCGGTTCACTACGAGCAGTACTTC. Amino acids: CATGGPVHYEQYF.

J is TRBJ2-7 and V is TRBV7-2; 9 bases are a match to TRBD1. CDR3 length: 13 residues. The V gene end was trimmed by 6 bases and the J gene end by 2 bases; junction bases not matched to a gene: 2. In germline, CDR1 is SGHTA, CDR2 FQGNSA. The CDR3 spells CASRRQGAYEQYF. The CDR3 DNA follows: TGTGCCAGCAGACGACAGGGGGCCTACGAGCAGTACTTC.

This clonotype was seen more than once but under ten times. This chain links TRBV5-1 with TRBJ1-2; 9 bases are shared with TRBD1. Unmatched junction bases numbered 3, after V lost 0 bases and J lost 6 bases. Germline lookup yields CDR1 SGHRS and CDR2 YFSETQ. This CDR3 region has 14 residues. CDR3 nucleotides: TGCGCCAGCAGCTTGGATGGGACAGGGAATGGCTACACCTTC. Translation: CASSLDGTGNGYTF.

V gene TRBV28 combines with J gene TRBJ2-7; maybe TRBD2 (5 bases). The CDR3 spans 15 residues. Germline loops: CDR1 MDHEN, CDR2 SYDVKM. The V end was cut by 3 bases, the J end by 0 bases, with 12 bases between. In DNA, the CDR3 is TGTGCCAGCAGTTTGAGCGGAATAGGCTCCTACGAGCAGTACTTC. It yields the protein CASSLSGIGSYEQYF.

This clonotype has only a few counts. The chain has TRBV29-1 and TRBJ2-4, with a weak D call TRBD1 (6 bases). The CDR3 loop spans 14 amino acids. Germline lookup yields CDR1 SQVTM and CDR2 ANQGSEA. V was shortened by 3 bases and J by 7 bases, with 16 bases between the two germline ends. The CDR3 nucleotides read TGCAGCGTTGAGCCCCTACAGCAGGGGAACATTCAGTACTTC. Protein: CSVEPLQQGNIQYF.

The CDR3 spells CASSLITVSPYEQYF. In DNA, the CDR3 is TGTGCCAGCAGTTTAATTACAGTTAGCCCCTACGAGCAGTACTTC. The chain uses TRBV12-3 or TRBV12-4 and TRBJ2-7; D uncertain. V dropped 2 bases and J dropped 2 bases, with 13 bases sitting between them. The CDR3 runs 15 residues.

DNA of the CDR3: TGTGCCAGCAGAGAGGCAGGACGGCCAGCTTCCGAGCAGTACTTC. Translating gives CASREAGRPASEQYF. This chain uses TRBV28 with TRBJ2-7; D not resolved. V shed 6 bases and J shed 6 bases, with 21 bases lying between them. Germline-derived CDR1 and CDR2 are MDHEN and SYDVKM. The CDR3 covers 15 residues.